A single sample is the source of the 2 T cell receptor beta chains below, sequenced in a study of cytomegalovirus exposure and HLA in healthy donors (dated by TCRdb to 2015 to 2018). To prepare the library, the immunoSEQ multiplex PCR assay was applied. For the multiplex PCR, a mixture combining 60 forward primers for TCR Vbeta segments and 13 reverse primers for TCR Jbeta segments was used. TCRdb retrieved this table from immuneACCESS and kept in-frame rearrangements only. Not all clones are present; in checked studies, unresolved V genes account for under half, and no reason is known for the remainder. Here the sample has 130,000 to 150,000 clones; just under 80% occur a single time. The biggest ten clones account for about 2.2% of the sample. Sequencing was performed on PBMCs. These receptors were collected from a man younger than 40 in good health and CMV-seronegative.

The gene calls are TRBV4-1 and TRBJ1-5; 8 bases line up with TRBD1. The germline gives CDR1 MGHRA, CDR2 YSYEKL. This CDR3 comprises 13 residues. Trimming took 3 bases from V and 7 from J; bases not matched to a gene: 2. The CDR3 bases are TGCGCCAGCAGCCACGACAGGGGACAGCCCCAGCATTTT. Translating gives CASSHDRGQPQHF.

The genes are TRBV5-1 and TRBJ2-1; 12 nucleotides match TRBD2. The V gene's germline CDR1 is SGHRS and CDR2 YFSETQ. The trim removed 0 bases at V and 9 bases at J, leaving 1 base unmatched. The CDR3 extends over 14 amino acids. CDR3 in amino acids: CASSLGLAGAEQFF. For the CDR3, the DNA is TGCGCCAGCAGCTTGGGACTAGCGGGAGCTGAGCAGTTCTTC.